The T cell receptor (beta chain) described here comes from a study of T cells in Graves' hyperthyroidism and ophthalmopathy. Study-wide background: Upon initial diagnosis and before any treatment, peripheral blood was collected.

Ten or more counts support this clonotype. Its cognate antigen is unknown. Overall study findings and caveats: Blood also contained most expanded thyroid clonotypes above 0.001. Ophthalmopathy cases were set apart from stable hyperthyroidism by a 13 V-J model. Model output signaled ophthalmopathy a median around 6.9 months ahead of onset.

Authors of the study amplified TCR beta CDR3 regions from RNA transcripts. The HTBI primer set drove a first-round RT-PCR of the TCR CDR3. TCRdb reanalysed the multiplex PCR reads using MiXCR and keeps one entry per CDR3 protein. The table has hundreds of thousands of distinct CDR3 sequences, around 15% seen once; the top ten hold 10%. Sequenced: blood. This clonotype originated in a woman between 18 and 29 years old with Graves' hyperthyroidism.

The CDR3 sequence: CASSSVTDTQYF. DNA for the CDR3: TGTGCCAGCAGTAGCGTCACAGATACGCAGTATTTT. The chain couples TRBV7-2 to TRBJ2-3; perhaps TRBD2 as D (5 bases). Germline CDR1 and CDR2: SGHTA and FQGNSA. The V gene lost 6 bases and the J gene lost 2 bases, with 6 bases spanning the gap. The CDR3 loop spans 12 amino acids.